This passage covers 12 T cell receptor beta chains from one sample sequenced in a study of shared clonotypes between healthy human individuals. Sequencing used immunoSEQ multiplex PCR; TCRdb keeps in-frame clones, though not all of them. This sample has about 2 million clones, with about 95% found just once. In the naive CD8 group, cells lacked CD45RO and were positively selected for CCR7, so terminally differentiated effector memory CD45RA+ cells were left out. The specimen sequenced was naive CD8+ T cells sorted from blood. The receptors originated from a man younger than 35 in good health.

This chain connects TRBV19 to TRBJ1-5; 9 bases line up with TRBD1. Germline V lookup: CDR1 LNHDA, CDR2 SQIVND (reference sequence). V trimming: 3 bases; J trimming: 2 bases; junction bases outside the gene matches: 2. The CDR3 spans 15 residues. The CDR3: CASSMWTGGNQPQHF. DNA of the CDR3: TGTGCCAGTAGTATGTGGACAGGGGGCAATCAGCCCCAGCATTTT.

This clone was seen only once. The V and J genes are TRBV25-1 and TRBJ1-5; weak D call: TRBD1 (5 bases). The CDR3 loop spans 13 amino acids. Trimming cost V 5 bases and J 7 bases, with 12 bases left between them. CDR1 is MGHDK, CDR2 SYGVNS, per germline. The CDR3 spells CASSRAGWQPQHF. In DNA, the CDR3 is TGTGCCAGCAGTAGGGCAGGGTGGCAGCCCCAGCATTTT.

This chain links TRBV7-2 with TRBJ1-5; D is unclear. Looked up from germline, CDR1 is SGHTA and CDR2 is FQGNSA. This CDR3 region has 13 residues. Trimming removed 5 bases at V and 7 bases at J, with 12 bases between. The CDR3 region is CASSHDLEQPQHF. The DNA for the CDR3 is TGTGCCAGCAGCCATGACCTGGAGCAGCCCCAGCATTTT.

The V gene is TRBV29-1, the J gene TRBJ2-7; 7 bases fit TRBD1. Losses at the gene ends were 4 bases for V and 5 bases for J; bases not matched to a gene: 5. This CDR3 is 12 amino acids long. Germline values: CDR1 SQVTM, CDR2 ANQGSEA. The CDR3 here is CSVADRVDEQYF. The CDR3 DNA is TGCAGCGTTGCTGACAGGGTGGACGAGCAGTACTTC.

V is TRBV19 and J is TRBJ1-1, with a tentative D call TRBD1 (5 bases). The V and J ends lost 2 bases and 6 bases respectively, with 22 bases between them. In germline, CDR1 is LNHDA, CDR2 SQIVND (reference sequence). This CDR3 contains 17 residues. The CDR3 protein is CASSISEGESFDAEAFF. DNA for the CDR3: TGTGCCAGTAGTATATCGGAAGGGGAGAGCTTTGACGCTGAAGCTTTCTTT. The variable domain in full, completed from reference TRBV19 and TRBJ1-1, reads DGGITQSPKYLFRKEGQNVTLSCEQNLNHDAMYWYRQDPGQGLRLIYYSQIVNDFQKGDIAEGYSVSREKKESFPLTVTSAQKNPTAFYLCASSISEGESFDAEAFFGQGTRLTVV.

This chain connects TRBV5-4 to TRBJ2-1; D is possibly TRBD2 (5 bases). The CDR3 has 14 amino acids. V lost 4 bases, J lost 5 bases, and 13 bases lay in between. Germline V CDR1 and CDR2: SGHNT, YYREEE (reference sequence). The CDR3 nucleotides are TGTGCCAGCAGCGAGGACTGGGGTAACAATGAGCAGTTCTTC. This sequence encodes CASSEDWGNNEQFF.

V and J are TRBV9 and TRBJ2-3; 8 bases are a match to TRBD2. V lost 3 bases to trimming and J lost 0 bases; unmatched junction nucleotides: 9. Looked up from germline, CDR1 is SGDLS and CDR2 is YYNGEE. The CDR3 sequence is 17 residues long. CDR3 region: CASSAKERGLSTDTQYF. As DNA, the CDR3 is TGTGCCAGCAGCGCCAAGGAGCGGGGGCTGAGCACAGATACGCAGTATTTT.

The chain recombines TRBV7-9 with TRBJ2-1; D unresolved. Germline V gives CDR1 SEHNR, CDR2 FQNEAQ (reference sequence). The CDR3 consists of 14 residues. Trimming cost V 5 bases and J 8 bases, with 16 bases left between them. The CDR3: CASSPRALGDEQFF. CDR3 DNA: TGTGCCAGCAGCCCTCGGGCCCTAGGCGATGAGCAGTTCTTC.

This chain connects TRBV9 to TRBJ1-1, with D maybe TRBD1 (5 bases). Trimming took 4 bases from V and 0 from J, leaving 16 bases between them. This CDR3 contains 16 residues. Germline V lookup: CDR1 SGDLS, CDR2 YYNGEE. CDR3 in amino acids: CASSLRDGSMNTEAFF. For the CDR3, the DNA is TGTGCCAGCAGCTTAAGGGACGGCTCCATGAACACTGAAGCTTTCTTT. Drawing the rest from reference TRBV9 and TRBJ1-1, the complete variable domain is DSGVTQTPKHLITATGQRVTLRCSPRSGDLSVYWYQQSLDQGLQFLIQYYNGEERAKGNILERFSAQQFPDLHSELNLSSLELGDSALYFCASSLRDGSMNTEAFFGQGTRLTVV.

As for this clone: At one of its ends the junction is not consistent with the germline gene, which may arise from a read error. The gene calls are TRBV7-7 and TRBJ2-1; TRBD2 matches at 12 bases. This CDR3 is built from 15 residues. Germline V gene lookup returns CDR1 SSHAT and CDR2 FNYEAQ (reference sequence). CDR3 loop: CASSSGLAGYNEQFF. The CDR3 DNA is TGTGCTAGCAGCTCTGGACTAGCGGGATACAATGAGCAGTTCTTC.

The rearrangement links TRBV30 to TRBJ1-1; 7 nucleotides align to TRBD1. Trimming cost V 5 bases and J 1 base; bases outside gene matches: 7. Germline CDR1 reads GTSNPN; CDR2 reads SVGIG (reference sequence). This CDR3 is built from 14 residues. CDR3 sequence reads: CAWVGRTGNTEAFF. The CDR3 nucleotides are TGTGCCTGGGTTGGAAGGACAGGGAACACTGAAGCTTTCTTT.

The V call is TRBV13, the J call TRBJ2-1; D might be TRBD2 (6 bases). The CDR3 runs to 15 residues. CDR1 and CDR2 from the germline V gene are PRHDT and FYEKMQ (reference sequence). The V gene lost 0 bases and the J gene lost 5 bases, with 11 bases spanning the gap. CDR3: CASSLGLAEHNEQFF. In DNA form, the CDR3 reads TGTGCCAGCAGCTTAGGATTAGCGGAGCACAATGAGCAGTTCTTC. The full variable domain, completed using reference TRBV13 and TRBJ2-1, is AAGVIQSPRHLIKEKRETATLKCYPIPRHDTVYWYQQGPGQDPQFLISFYEKMQSDKGSIPDRFSAQQFSDYHSELNMSSLELGDSALYFCASSLGLAEHNEQFFGPGTRLTVL.